A single sample is the source of the 26 T cell receptor beta chains below, sequenced in a study of T cell clones after liver transplantation. The table came from immunoSEQ multiplex PCR; TCRdb's copy has only in-frame clones and leaves some out. The table lists around 51,000 clones, roughly nine tenths of them singletons. The starting material was CD8+ T cells from blood, obtained 12 months after liver transplant. The receptors shown here come from a human patient who received a liver transplant. The T cells may partly be graft donor cells.

The chain is built from TRBV27 and TRBJ1-5; D is uncertain. The CDR3 runs 13 residues. Germline CDR1 MNHEY, CDR2 SMNVEV (reference sequence). V shed 2 bases and J shed 2 bases, with 4 bases lying between them. The CDR3 DNA reads TGTGCCAGCAGTTTAATGGGCAATCAGCCCCAGCATTTT. Its protein product is CASSLMGNQPQHF.

J is TRBJ2-7 and V is TRBV9; perhaps TRBD1 as D (5 bases). CDR1 is SGDLS and CDR2 is YYNGEE in the germline V gene. The germline V and J ends were trimmed by 0 bases and 0 bases, with 13 bases remaining between them. The CDR3 spans 16 residues. The CDR3: CASSVAAGNPSYEQYF. The CDR3 DNA reads TGTGCCAGCAGCGTAGCGGCAGGGAACCCCTCCTACGAGCAGTACTTC. Together with reference TRBV9 and TRBJ2-7, the CDR3 gives the full variable domain: DSGVTQTPKHLITATGQRVTLRCSPRSGDLSVYWYQQSLDQGLQFLIQYYNGEERAKGNILERFSAQQFPDLHSELNLSSLELGDSALYFCASSVAAGNPSYEQYFGPGTRLTVT.

The chain joins TRBV7-8 to TRBJ2-5; D possibly uses TRBD1 or TRBD2 (5 bases each). The CDR3 has 15 amino acids. Germline CDR1 SGHVS, CDR2 FQNEAQ. With 11 bases removed from V and 4 bases from J, the gap between germline ends came to 23 bases. The CDR3 sequence is CAAARGPLQAETQYF. In DNA, the CDR3 is TGTGCCGCGGCGAGGGGTCCCCTCCAGGCAGAGACCCAGTACTTC.

The chain couples TRBV5-1 to TRBJ2-1, with 10 bases fitting TRBD1. Germline-derived CDR1 and CDR2 are SGHRS and YFSETQ. The CDR3 contains 17 residues. The trim removed 0 bases at V and 3 bases at J, leaving 6 bases unmatched. The CDR3 sequence is CASSLEGTGVYYNEQFF. CDR3 sequence (DNA): TGCGCCAGCAGCTTGGAAGGGACAGGGGTATACTACAATGAGCAGTTCTTC.

Written as DNA, the CDR3 is TGCAGCGTTGTGGGGTTGACCCTAAACTCCTACGAGCAGTACTTC. This gives the protein CSVVGLTLNSYEQYF. The J gene is TRBJ2-7, the V gene TRBV29-1, with D unresolved. V lost 4 bases and J 0 bases, leaving 16 bases between the germline ends. Germline V gene data show CDR1 as SQVTM and CDR2 as ANQGSEA. The CDR3 totals 15 residues.

The gene calls are TRBV18 and TRBJ2-7, with TRBD1 matching over 9 bases. The length of the CDR3 is 16 residues. CDR1 KGHSH and CDR2 LQKENI come from the germline V gene. V was pared by 3 bases and J by 0 bases, with 6 bases of the junction left unmatched. The CDR3 spells CASSPNGQGNSYEQYF. Here the CDR3 DNA reads TGTGCCAGCTCACCCAATGGACAGGGGAACTCCTACGAGCAGTACTTC.

V and J are TRBV4-1 and TRBJ2-7; possibly TRBD2 for D (5 bases). Trimming left V 4 bases short and J 3 bases short, with 10 bases between. There are 13 residues in the CDR3. The germline V gene has CDR1 MGHRA and CDR2 YSYEKL. The DNA of the CDR3 is TGCGCCAGCAGCCCCCAGGACTTCTACGAGCAGTACTTC. Translating it yields CASSPQDFYEQYF.

The chain employs TRBV19 and TRBJ1-1; D is uncertain. Between the trimmed V and J ends, which lost 5 bases and 3 bases, there was a span of 7 bases. The CDR3 is made up of 12 amino acids. Germline V lookup: CDR1 LNHDA, CDR2 SQIVND (reference sequence). Here the CDR3 reads CASSLGYTEAFF. CDR3 coding DNA: TGTGCCAGTAGTTTGGGTTACACTGAAGCTTTCTTT.

The V call is TRBV7-7, the J call TRBJ2-7; a possible D gene is TRBD1 (6 bases). Trimming shortened V by 4 bases and J by 7 bases, and 14 bases separated the two germline ends. Per the germline V gene, CDR1 is SSHAT and CDR2 is FNYEAQ (reference sequence). This CDR3 region has 13 residues. Written as DNA, the CDR3 is TGTGCCAGCAGCTCCCTGGTGAGGGGGGAGCAGTACTTC. It encodes CASSSLVRGEQYF.

The chain employs TRBV15 and TRBJ2-3; TRBD2 agrees at 13 bases. V gave up 3 bases and J gave up 0 bases; unmatched junction bases: 6. This CDR3 is built from 18 residues. Germline CDR1 LNHNV, CDR2 YYDKDF (reference sequence). The DNA for the CDR3 is TGTGCCACCAGCAGGACACTAGCGGGAGGGCCAAGCACAGATACGCAGTATTTT. This translates into CATSRTLAGGPSTDTQYF.

Concerning this clone: The sample contains more than one DNA sequence encoding this CDR3. The V call is TRBV27, the J call TRBJ1-1; no clear D. V was cut by 3 bases and J by 2 bases, with 7 bases left in between. The CDR3 contains 13 residues. Per the germline V gene, CDR1 is MNHEY and CDR2 is SMNVEV (reference sequence). CDR3 sequence: CASSLGGNTEAFF. For the CDR3, the DNA is TGTGCCAGCAGTTTGGGCGGTAACACTGAAGCTTTCTTT.

The chain links TRBV6-5 to TRBJ2-7; 8 positions agree with TRBD1. The CDR3 extends over 14 amino acids. CDR1 MNHEY and CDR2 SVGAGI come from the germline V gene. J was trimmed by 6 bases and V by 5 bases; bases with no gene match: 9. The CDR3 DNA sequence: TGTGCCAGCAGTACCGGGACAGGAGTTTCCGAGCAGTACTTC. Translated: CASSTGTGVSEQYF.

The CDR3 loop is CASSEGSAYGYTF. CDR3 DNA: TGCGCCAGCAGTGAAGGGTCAGCCTATGGCTACACCTTC. The gene calls are TRBV10-1 and TRBJ1-2; D unclear. Germline CDR1 WNHNN, CDR2 SYGVQD (reference sequence). V was clipped by 3 bases and J by 4 bases, with 9 bases between them. This CDR3 contains 13 residues.

The chain uses TRBV10-1 and TRBJ2-3; 11 bases match TRBD2. This CDR3 contains 18 residues. The V gene's germline CDR1 is WNHNN and CDR2 SYGVQD (reference sequence). After removal of 0 bases from V and 2 bases from J, the junction contained 7 bases not matched to a gene. DNA of the CDR3: TGCGCCAGCAGTGAGTCGTGGCTAGCGGGAGGTCACACAGATACGCAGTATTTT. It yields the protein CASSESWLAGGHTDTQYF.

The chain combines TRBV4-3 with TRBJ2-2, with 11 bases identical to TRBD1. The CDR3 is made up of 17 amino acids. CDR1 and CDR2 from the germline V gene are LGHNA and YSLEER. V dropped 4 bases and J dropped 3; count of bases not matched to a gene: 7. Here the CDR3 reads CASSPNWDRGDTGELFF. Here the CDR3 DNA reads TGCGCCAGCAGCCCTAACTGGGACAGGGGGGACACCGGGGAGCTGTTTTTT.

This clone has only one observation. The chain has TRBV2 and TRBJ1-1; D unclear. V shed 3 bases and J shed 1 base, with 9 bases lying between them. CDR1 and CDR2 from the germline V gene are SNHLY and FYNNEI. The CDR3 spans 14 residues. The DNA for the CDR3 is TGTGCCAGCAGTGAGGTAGGATCGAACACTGAAGCTTTCTTT. It encodes CASSEVGSNTEAFF.

CDR3 nucleotide sequence: TGTGCCAGCAGCGTAGAATGGACTGCCCTGAATGAGCAGTTCTTC. As protein: CASSVEWTALNEQFF. The rearrangement links TRBV9 to TRBJ2-1, with a possible D match to TRBD2 (5 bases). The CDR3 loop spans 15 amino acids. Germline CDR1 reads SGDLS; CDR2 reads YYNGEE. Trimming stripped 0 bases from V and 7 bases from J, with 14 bases between. Variable domain in full (rest from reference TRBV9 and TRBJ2-1): DSGVTQTPKHLITATGQRVTLRCSPRSGDLSVYWYQQSLDQGLQFLIQYYNGEERAKGNILERFSAQQFPDLHSELNLSSLELGDSALYFCASSVEWTALNEQFFGPGTRLTVL.

This sequence joins TRBV6-5 and TRBJ1-5; the D gene is possibly TRBD1 (5 bases). The CDR3 consists of 13 residues. Germline V gene lookup returns CDR1 MNHEY and CDR2 SVGAGI. Trimming removed 5 bases at V and 7 bases at J, with 12 bases between. CDR3 coding DNA: TGTGCCAGCAGTCTACCTTACAGGCAGCCCCAGCATTTT. It specifies CASSLPYRQPQHF.

The rearrangement uses TRBV19 and TRBJ1-1; D perhaps matches TRBD1 (6 bases). CDR3 length: 14 amino acids. Trimming cost V 2 bases and J 5 bases, with 12 bases left between them. Germline loops: CDR1 LNHDA, CDR2 SQIVND (reference sequence). CDR3 DNA sequence: TGTGCCAGTAGTATACGACAGGAAGGTACTGAAGCTTTCTTT. It encodes CASSIRQEGTEAFF.

V is TRBV14 and J is TRBJ1-1; the D is unclear. There are 13 residues in the CDR3. Germline CDR1 SGHDN, CDR2 FVKESK. Trimming took off 2 bases at V and 1 base at J, with 5 bases between the two ends. The CDR3 bases are TGTGCCAGCAGCCAATTCGGGAACACTGAAGCTTTCTTT. It is translated as CASSQFGNTEAFF.

V gene TRBV28 combines with J gene TRBJ1-1; a weak D match, TRBD1 (6 bases). CDR3 size: 12 residues. The V end was cut by 3 bases, the J end by 11 bases, with 13 bases between. Germline CDR1 is MDHEN and CDR2 is SYDVKM. CDR3 region: CASSFRGAEAFF. CDR3 nucleotide sequence: TGTGCCAGCAGTTTTCGGGGGGCGGAGGCTTTCTTT.

The V gene is TRBV7-9, the J gene TRBJ2-3; D is uncertain. The V end was cut by 5 bases, the J end by 2 bases, with 11 bases between. CDR3 length: 14 amino acids. Germline V gene sequence: CDR1 SEHNR, CDR2 FQNEAQ (reference sequence). The DNA for the CDR3 is TGTGCCAGCAGCCCGCCAAGAGCCACAGATACGCAGTATTTT. Translation gives CASSPPRATDTQYF.

This chain links TRBV5-5 with TRBJ1-2; D not resolved. The CDR3 length is 13 residues. Trimming removed 1 base from V and 3 bases from J, with 7 bases in between. Germline V lookup: CDR1 SGHKS, CDR2 YYEKEE (reference sequence). The CDR3 DNA reads as TGTGCCAGCAGCTTGACGGACTACTATGGCTACACCTTC. This translates into CASSLTDYYGYTF.

By proportion, this clone is medium-sized (0.01 to 0.1%). The rearrangement links TRBV28 to TRBJ1-1; D is unclear. The germline V gene encodes CDR1 MDHEN and CDR2 SYDVKM. The CDR3 extends over 13 amino acids. Trimming removed 3 bases at V and 4 bases at J, with 9 bases between. CDR3 DNA: TGTGCCAGCAGTTTGATTGGAGGCACTGAAGCTTTCTTT. It yields the protein CASSLIGGTEAFF. Filled out from reference TRBV28 and TRBJ1-1, the complete variable domain reads DVKVTQSSRYLVKRTGEKVFLECVQDMDHENMFWYRQDPGLGLRLIYFSYDVKMKEKGDIPEGYSVSREKKERFSLILESASTNQTSMYLCASSLIGGTEAFFGQGTRLTVV.

The chain combines TRBV7-9 with TRBJ2-7; 13 bases fit TRBD2. Trimming took 4 bases from V and 1 from J; bases not matched to a gene: 7. Germline CDR1 is SEHNR and CDR2 is FQNEAQ (reference sequence). The CDR3 spans 17 residues. This CDR3 is CASSWRTSGSPSYEQYF. The DNA of the CDR3 is TGTGCCAGCAGCTGGCGGACTAGCGGGAGTCCATCCTACGAGCAGTACTTC.

The rearrangement links TRBV25-1 to TRBJ2-1; TRBD2 aligns across 15 bases. V was pared by 4 bases and J by 4 bases, with 8 bases of the junction left unmatched. Germline values: CDR1 MGHDK, CDR2 SYGVNS. The CDR3 loop spans 18 amino acids. The CDR3 DNA follows: TGTGCCAGCAGTGGGGGACTAGCGGGAGGATTTGGGTACAATGAGCAGTTCTTC. This codes for CASSGGLAGGFGYNEQFF. Full variable domain (outside the CDR3, taken from reference TRBV25-1 and TRBJ2-1): EADIYQTPRYLVIGTGKKITLECSQTMGHDKMYWYQQDPGMELHLIHYSYGVNSTEKGDLSSESTVSRIRTEHFPLTLESARPSHTSQYLCASSGGLAGGFGYNEQFFGPGTRLTVL.